This T cell receptor beta chain was identified during a study of blood T cell repertoires in COVID-19. About the study: From T cells, B-cell-depleted T cells, or PBMCs came the material, which was cDNA or gDNA.

Original processing notes: Counts of nucleated cells, estimated from reference gene primer amplification, were obtained. Data came from immunoSEQ multiplex PCR; TCRdb stores just in-frame clones and leaves some out. The V and J calls and clone size were taken over from that table, and D and trimming were inferred from the DNA. The table lists around 230,000 clones, roughly 85% of them singletons. The CDR3 sequence is 15 residues long. V dropped 3 bases and J dropped 5 bases, with 16 bases sitting between them. Germline loops: CDR1 SGHVS, CDR2 FQNEAQ. The TCR originated in a woman aged 35 to 49 with active or convalescent COVID-19. This chain connects TRBV7-8 to TRBJ1-1; D uncertain. The sequenced sample was peripheral blood. In nucleotides, the CDR3 is TGTGCCAGCAGCTTCACTCGGGTACGAGCTACTGAAGCTTTCTTT. Encoded protein: CASSFTRVRATEAFF.